The 20 T cell receptor beta chains presented below share a single source sample, sequenced in a study of T cell responses to AZD1222 COVID-19 vaccine. The assay was immunoSEQ multiplex PCR, and TCRdb's table has in-frame clones only and misses some. This sample has about 160,000 clones, with about 89% found just once. Source: peripheral blood, taken on day 0 of AZD1222 vaccination. These receptor sequences come from an adult in good health.

The chain has TRBV7-9 and TRBJ2-5, with D unclear. This CDR3 has 15 residues. With 1 base removed from V and 0 bases from J, the gap between germline ends came to 9 bases. Looked up from germline, CDR1 is SEHNR and CDR2 is FQNEAQ (reference sequence). CDR3 nucleotide sequence: TGTGCCAGCAGCTTAGTGCCAAGACACCAAGAGACCCAGTACTTC. As protein: CASSLVPRHQETQYF.

V usage is TRBV28 and J usage is TRBJ2-7; 10 bases are a match to TRBD2. Unmatched junction bases numbered 5, after V lost 1 base and J lost 2 bases. Germline-derived CDR1 and CDR2 are MDHEN and SYDVKM. This CDR3 spans 16 amino acids. The DNA of the CDR3 is TGTGCCAGCAGTTTATCAACTAGCGGGACACCCTACGAGCAGTACTTC. This encodes CASSLSTSGTPYEQYF.

Of note for this clone: The sample carries other DNA sequences with the same CDR3. The rearrangement joins TRBV10-3 to TRBJ1-1; 8 bases map to TRBD1. The CDR3 is 16 amino acids. The junction had 10 bases not matched to a gene; V was cut back by 2 bases and J by 5 bases. Germline values: CDR1 ENHRY, CDR2 SYGVKD. CDR3 nucleotides: TGTGCCATCAGTGAGCCAGGACAGGGCGGGAGGACTGAAGCTTTCTTT. This gives the protein CAISEPGQGGRTEAFF.

The J gene is TRBJ1-1, the V gene TRBV5-5, with 7 bases that match TRBD1. Per germline, CDR1 SGHKS and CDR2 YYEKEE (reference sequence). After removal of 1 base from V and 5 bases from J, the junction contained 17 bases not matched to a gene. CDR3 length: 18 amino acids. CDR3 sequence (DNA): TGTGCCAGCAGCTTGATAATATCAGGGGGAGGATTTGGTACTGAAGCTTTCTTT. Amino acid sequence: CASSLIISGGGFGTEAFF.

The chain has TRBV2 and TRBJ1-5, with D possibly being TRBD1 (6 bases). CDR3 length: 13 residues. V was shortened by 8 bases and J by 6 bases, with 14 bases between the two germline ends. Germline lookup yields CDR1 SNHLY and CDR2 FYNNEI. The CDR3 spells CASGVGTRQPQHF. DNA of the CDR3: TGTGCCAGCGGTGTTGGGACACGTCAGCCCCAGCATTTT.

V is TRBV29-1 and J is TRBJ1-2; perhaps TRBD1 as D (5 bases). Looked up from germline, CDR1 is SQVTM and CDR2 is ANQGSEA. The V end was cut by 0 bases, the J end by 9 bases, with 14 bases between. The CDR3 totals 13 residues. This CDR3 is CSVEEGPPERYTF. CDR3 DNA: TGCAGCGTTGAAGAGGGGCCTCCCGAGCGCTACACCTTC.

For this clone: Sequence at one end of the junction differs from germline and may be a read error. The CDR3 here is CASSPGTGDKSPLHF. The CDR3 DNA reads TGTGCCAGCAGCCCCGGGACAGGGGATAAGTCACCCCTCCACTTT. The chain joins TRBV11-3 to TRBJ1-6, with 10 bases identical to TRBD1. The CDR3 totals 15 residues. Germline values: CDR1 SGHNT, CDR2 YENEEA.

The chain uses TRBV5-5 and TRBJ2-1, with TRBD1 matching over 8 bases. The germline CDR1 and CDR2 sequences are SGHKS and YYEKEE (reference sequence). The CDR3 has 15 amino acids. Trimming cost V 7 bases and J 15 bases; bases outside gene matches: 21. This CDR3 reads CASSKVSGTGPSWFF. Here the CDR3 DNA reads TGTGCCAGCTCGAAAGTATCCGGGACAGGTCCGTCCTGGTTCTTC.

The rearrangement uses TRBV7-2 and TRBJ2-7; a weak D match, TRBD1 (6 bases). This CDR3 is 14 amino acids long. V gave up 2 bases and J gave up 7 bases, with 15 bases separating them. Looked up from germline, CDR1 is SGHTA and CDR2 is FQGNSA. The CDR3 nucleotides read TGTGCCAGCAGCTTACGTCCCCCCACAGGGGAGCAGTACTTC. It codes for CASSLRPPTGEQYF.

V and J are TRBV7-9 and TRBJ1-4; the match to TRBD1 covers 7 bases. The V segment lost 5 bases and the J segment 6 bases; nucleotides outside the gene matches: 3. CDR1 is SEHNR and CDR2 is FQNEAQ in the germline V gene (reference sequence). CDR3 length: 13 residues. DNA of the CDR3: TGTGCCAGCAGCCAAGACAGGGATGAAAAACTGTTTTTT. It specifies CASSQDRDEKLFF.

The chain links TRBV11-2 to TRBJ2-2; tentative D call: TRBD1 (5 bases). Between the trimmed V and J ends, which lost 1 base and 6 bases, there was a span of 6 bases. Germline CDR1 and CDR2: SGHAT and FQNNGV. The CDR3 has 13 residues. CDR3 sequence (DNA): TGTGCCAGCAGCTTAGGGGGCCCCGGGGAGCTGTTTTTT. It specifies CASSLGGPGELFF.

J is TRBJ2-4 and V is TRBV11-2; 9 bases agree with TRBD1. V was clipped by 5 bases and J by 3 bases; unmatched bases: 17. Germline values: CDR1 SGHAT, CDR2 FQNNGV. This CDR3 region has 19 residues. CDR3 in amino acids: CASSQPRYRGRKSKNIQYF. The DNA for the CDR3 is TGTGCCAGCAGCCAGCCAAGGTACAGGGGGCGAAAAAGCAAAAACATTCAGTACTTC.

V and J are TRBV5-4 and TRBJ1-3; D unresolved. V lost 5 bases to trimming and J lost 2 bases, with 8 bases between them. Germline loops: CDR1 SGHNT, CDR2 YYREEE (reference sequence). The CDR3 spans 13 residues. The CDR3 region is CASSPVTGNTIYF. Written as DNA, the CDR3 is TGTGCCAGCAGTCCCGTCACTGGAAACACCATATATTTT.

The chain has TRBV5-8 and TRBJ1-2, with no clear D. The germline V gene encodes CDR1 SGHTS and CDR2 YDEGEE. V lost 4 bases to trimming and J lost 5 bases, with 21 bases between them. The CDR3 loop spans 16 amino acids. This CDR3 is CASSHRLGSNYYGYTF. DNA of the CDR3: TGTGCCAGCAGCCATAGGCTGGGCTCTAACTATTATGGCTACACCTTC.

J is TRBJ2-7 and V is TRBV19; D is possibly TRBD2 (6 bases). V was trimmed by 5 bases and J by 1 base, leaving 15 bases between them. In germline, CDR1 is LNHDA, CDR2 SQIVND (reference sequence). CDR3 size: 15 residues. This chain's CDR3 is CASSVSGLSSYEQYF. For the CDR3, the DNA is TGTGCCAGTAGTGTCTCGGGACTTAGTTCCTACGAGCAGTACTTC.

The rearrangement joins TRBV19 to TRBJ1-5, with 7 positions matching TRBD1. This CDR3 spans 14 amino acids. With 5 bases clipped from V and 4 bases from J, the junction kept 5 bases outside the gene matches. Germline lookup yields CDR1 LNHDA and CDR2 SQIVND (reference sequence). The CDR3 spells CASSLPGGNQPQHF. DNA of the CDR3: TGTGCCAGTAGTCTTCCAGGGGGGAATCAGCCCCAGCATTTT.

The V gene is TRBV5-1, the J gene TRBJ2-1; D unresolved. CDR1 is SGHRS, CDR2 YFSETQ, per germline. V was trimmed by 4 bases and J by 4 bases, leaving 18 bases between them. This CDR3 has 16 residues. The CDR3 bases are TGCGCCAGCAGCCCACTGGCGGAAGTTGCTTACAATGAGCAGTTCTTC. This encodes CASSPLAEVAYNEQFF.

The CDR3 region has the DNA TGTGCCAGCACTCGCGCCGGGACAGGGTGGTTGAATGAGCAGTTCTTC. Translated: CASTRAGTGWLNEQFF. The chain employs TRBV5-8 and TRBJ2-1, with 9 nucleotides matching TRBD1. The CDR3 is 16 residues long. Germline CDR1 SGHTS, CDR2 YDEGEE. V was pared by 6 bases and J by 7 bases, with 14 bases of the junction left unmatched.

The chain uses TRBV27 and TRBJ2-7, with 8 nucleotides matching TRBD1. Trimming took 4 bases from V and 1 from J; bases not matched to a gene: 3. There are 14 residues in the CDR3. CDR1 is MNHEY and CDR2 is SMNVEV in the germline V gene (reference sequence). The CDR3 DNA reads TGTGCCAGCAGTTCCCGGACAGGGTCCTACGAGCAGTACTTC. Its protein is CASSSRTGSYEQYF.

The CDR3 DNA reads as TGTGCCAGCAGCCAAGGCTATAGCAATCAGCCCCAGCATTTT. Translation gives CASSQGYSNQPQHF. The chain uses TRBV4-2 and TRBJ1-5; no clear D gene. This CDR3 is 14 amino acids long. V was trimmed by 1 base and J by 0 bases, leaving 4 bases between them. Germline V CDR1 and CDR2: LGHNA, YNFKEQ.